This TCR beta chain was obtained from a study of T cells after yellow fever vaccination. This clonotype was seen many times. Germline CDR1 and CDR2: SGHDN and FVKESK. V was cut by 1 base and J by 13 bases, with 17 bases left in between. This CDR3 is built from 14 residues. Using its own MiXCR run on the 5' RACE reads, TCRdb lists one record per CDR3 protein. This sample has approximately 110,000 distinct CDR3 sequences, with more than 6.5% found just once. The specimen was CD4+ T cells sorted from PBMCs, collected about 10 days after the first yellow fever vaccination. The V gene is TRBV14, the J gene TRBJ2-1; TRBD2 might be the D (6 bases). This TCR was recovered from a man younger than 30 who received the YFV17D yellow fever vaccine. CDR3 DNA sequence: TGTGCCAGCAGCCAAGGCGGCGCCGGGGGTGGTCAGTTCTTC. Protein: CASSQGGAGGGQFF. Complete variable domain (other parts from reference TRBV14 and TRBJ2-1): EAGVTQFPSHSVIEKGQTVTLRCDPISGHDNLYWYRRVMGKEIKFLLHFVKESKQDESGMPNNRFLAERTGGTYSTLKVQPAELEDSGVYFCASSQGGAGGGQFFGPGTRLTVL.